This T cell receptor beta chain stems from a study of CD8 T cells in Susac syndrome. TCR beta from blood CD8+ and CD4+ T cells was sequenced. Negative isolation yielded CD8+ and CD4+ T cells; FACS enriched TEMRA cells. Findings and caveats of the study: The study admitted that it had a relatively small number of individuals in its TCR sequencing and HLA analysis.

This clonotype is a singleton in its sample. Its antigen remains unidentified. With random hexamers, roughly 0.45 to 1 ug RNA was reverse transcribed. Amplification of TCR beta CDR3 by immunoSEQ multiplex PCR spanned 54 Vbeta and 13 Jbeta. TCRdb passed the immunoSEQ multiplex PCR reads through MiXCR, listing each CDR3 protein once. Of around 200,000 distinct CDR3 sequences in the sample, around 93% were seen once. The sample comprised CD4+ T cells from PBMCs. This TCR derives from a human donor with multiple sclerosis.

The CDR3 here is CSGIRGGGNGYTF. CDR3 DNA: TGCAGTGGGATAAGGGGAGGGGGCAATGGCTACACCTTC. This chain uses TRBV20-1 with TRBJ1-2, with TRBD1 matching 7 bases. CDR3 length: 13 amino acids. Germline lookup yields CDR1 DFQATT and CDR2 SNEGSKA (reference sequence). Trimming took 7 bases from V and 6 from J; bases not matched to a gene: 11.